The 21 T cell receptor beta chains in this list originate from one sample, sequenced in a study of T cell clonotyping in hematopoietic cell transplantation. Sequencing was performed with immunoSEQ multiplex PCR; in TCRdb, only in-frame clones are kept and a portion is missing. The sample contains tens of thousands of clones, approximately 95% of which appear only once. The specimen sequenced was peripheral blood mononuclear cells. The receptor source for this set is a man aged 25-45 years in good health. Some clones in this sample may be carry-over from other donors' samples.

V and J are TRBV30 and TRBJ2-1, with D maybe TRBD2 (7 bases). CDR1 and CDR2 (germline): GTSNPN, SVGIG (reference sequence). The V gene lost 0 bases and the J gene lost 2 bases, with 11 bases spanning the gap. The CDR3 spans 15 residues. The DNA for the CDR3 is TGTGCCTGGAGTGTAAGGGGGGGTCCCTACAATGAGCAGTTCTTC. Protein sequence: CAWSVRGGPYNEQFF.

The chain uses TRBV7-9 and TRBJ2-3; possibly TRBD2 for D (7 bases). Germline values: CDR1 SEHNR, CDR2 FQNEAQ (reference sequence). The CDR3 consists of 15 residues. Deletions cut 0 bases from V and 1 base from J, with 8 bases between. CDR3 nucleotide sequence: TGTGCCAGCAGCTTAGCGGGGGGGCGCACAGATACGCAGTATTTT. Translating gives CASSLAGGRTDTQYF.

The V call is TRBV14, the J call TRBJ2-3; tentative D call: TRBD2 (5 bases). This CDR3 spans 12 amino acids. The ends were cut back, 3 bases at V and 9 bases at J, with 10 bases in the middle. CDR1 SGHDN and CDR2 FVKESK come from the germline V gene. The CDR3 spells CASSQTTGTQYF. The CDR3 region has the DNA TGTGCCAGCAGCCAGACGACGGGGACGCAGTATTTT.

The gene calls are TRBV6-5 and TRBJ2-5; 9 positions agree with TRBD1. The germline CDR1 and CDR2 sequences are MNHEY and SVGAGI. V dropped 10 bases and J dropped 5; count of bases not matched to a gene: 5. This CDR3 is 12 amino acids long. In nucleotides, the CDR3 is TGTGCCACTAGGACAGGGGAGGAGACCCAGTACTTC. It translates to CATRTGEETQYF.

V is TRBV6-1 and J is TRBJ1-5, with D possibly matching TRBD1 (6 bases). The CDR3 extends over 14 amino acids. The germline gives CDR1 MNHNS, CDR2 SASEGT. Trimming pared 4 bases from V and 7 bases from J, leaving 14 bases between. The CDR3 DNA is TGTGCCAGCAGTGTTGGCAGGGGAGAACAGCCCCAGCATTTT. This gives the protein CASSVGRGEQPQHF.

The genes are TRBV7-9 and TRBJ2-3, with 11 bases matching TRBD2. Trimming took 8 bases from V and 1 from J; bases not matched to a gene: 8. The CDR3 is made up of 16 amino acids. Germline V gene data show CDR1 as SEHNR and CDR2 as FQNEAQ (reference sequence). CDR3 region: CASLEGGLAGTDTQYF. The DNA for the CDR3 is TGTGCCAGCCTCGAAGGGGGACTAGCGGGCACAGATACGCAGTATTTT.

The chain joins TRBV11-2 to TRBJ1-1, with D possibly being TRBD1 (5 bases). V lost 4 bases and J lost 11, with 17 bases in between. The CDR3 is 13 residues long. The germline gives CDR1 SGHAT, CDR2 FQNNGV. For the CDR3, the DNA is TGTGCCAGCAGCTCTCTCAGACAGACTGTCGCTTTCTTT. As protein: CASSSLRQTVAFF.

The V and J genes are TRBV12-5 and TRBJ2-7; TRBD2 matches 14 bases. Trimming cost V 6 bases and J 4 bases; bases outside gene matches: 5. This CDR3 has 15 residues. Germline loops: CDR1 LGHNT, CDR2 FRNRAP. The CDR3 DNA reads TGTGCTAGTGGCGCCGGGACTAGCGGGGGATACGAGCAGTACTTC. This sequence encodes CASGAGTSGGYEQYF.

This chain connects TRBV6-1 to TRBJ1-5, with TRBD1 as a possible D gene (5 bases). This CDR3 comprises 12 residues. Deletions cut 4 bases from V and 4 bases from J, with 5 bases between. Per germline, CDR1 MNHNS and CDR2 SASEGT. CDR3 sequence (DNA): TGTGCCAGCAGTGGACAGAATCAGCCCCAGCATTTT. Amino acids: CASSGQNQPQHF.

J is TRBJ1-1 and V is TRBV7-8, with no clear D. The germline V and J ends were trimmed by 3 bases and 5 bases, with 10 bases remaining between them. The CDR3 runs 13 residues. The germline V gene has CDR1 SGHVS and CDR2 FQNEAQ. Here the CDR3 reads CASSFSLGTEAFF. The CDR3 region has the DNA TGTGCCAGCAGCTTCTCCCTAGGGACTGAAGCTTTCTTT.

The gene calls are TRBV4-1 and TRBJ1-2; D may be TRBD1 (5 bases). Germline values: CDR1 MGHRA, CDR2 YSYEKL. This CDR3 spans 15 amino acids. V lost 2 bases, J lost 4 bases, and 14 bases lay in between. CDR3 residues: CASSQTYEGFYGYTF. The CDR3 coding sequence is TGCGCCAGCAGCCAAACCTACGAGGGGTTCTATGGCTACACCTTC.

The genes are TRBV5-1 and TRBJ1-1, with 12 bases that match TRBD1. After removal of 0 bases from V and 1 base from J, the junction contained 1 base not matched to a gene. Germline assignment: CDR1 SGHRS and CDR2 YFSETQ. The CDR3 is made up of 16 amino acids. As DNA, the CDR3 is TGCGCCAGCAGCTTGGTGGGACAGGGGGCGAACACTGAAGCTTTCTTT. Protein sequence: CASSLVGQGANTEAFF.

V gene TRBV4-1 combines with J gene TRBJ1-1; D not certain. Trimming left V 4 bases short and J 3 bases short, with 15 bases between. The CDR3 covers 15 residues. Germline CDR1 is MGHRA and CDR2 is YSYEKL. The CDR3 DNA reads as TGCGCCAGCAGCCCCCTTACACTCGCGTACACTGAAGCTTTCTTT. Amino acids: CASSPLTLAYTEAFF.

The chain uses TRBV6-5 and TRBJ2-7; no clear D. Per germline, CDR1 MNHEY and CDR2 SVGAGI. The length of the CDR3 is 11 residues. With 5 bases removed from V and 2 bases from J, the gap between germline ends came to 4 bases. The CDR3 region has the DNA TGTGCCAGCAGTACCGCCTACGAGCAGTACTTC. This sequence encodes CASSTAYEQYF.

V gene TRBV30 combines with J gene TRBJ2-1, with 14 bases matching TRBD2. CDR1 GTSNPN and CDR2 SVGIG come from the germline V gene (reference sequence). V lost 4 bases, J lost 3 bases, and 2 bases stayed unmatched. CDR3 length: 15 amino acids. The CDR3 region is CAWTGLAGVYNEQFF. The CDR3 coding sequence is TGTGCCTGGACGGGACTAGCGGGAGTCTACAATGAGCAGTTCTTC.

The gene calls are TRBV4-3 and TRBJ2-5; TRBD2 aligns across 9 bases. V lost 5 bases to trimming and J lost 1 base; unmatched junction nucleotides: 2. CDR3 length: 14 amino acids. CDR1 and CDR2 from the germline V gene are LGHNA and YSLEER. The chain's CDR3 is CASSALAGQETQYF. Written as DNA, the CDR3 is TGCGCCAGCAGCGCACTAGCGGGCCAAGAGACCCAGTACTTC.

The chain joins TRBV11-2 to TRBJ2-7; TRBD1 is a possible D gene (5 bases). The V gene's germline CDR1 is SGHAT and CDR2 FQNNGV. The CDR3 spans 13 residues. The V gene lost 3 bases and the J gene lost 5 bases, with 11 bases spanning the gap. The CDR3 nucleotides are TGTGCCAGCAGCTTTCTTAGGGGCGACGAGCAGTACTTC. Translated: CASSFLRGDEQYF.

CDR3 residues: CASSLDGVGPTNEKLFF. CDR3 DNA sequence: TGTGCCAGCAGCTTAGACGGTGTGGGTCCAACTAATGAAAAACTGTTTTTT. The V gene is TRBV11-2, the J gene TRBJ1-4; no reliable D call. The germline gives CDR1 SGHAT, CDR2 FQNNGV. V was clipped by 0 bases and J by 0 bases, with 11 bases between them. The length of the CDR3 is 17 residues.

V is TRBV19 and J is TRBJ1-5; D uncertain. Per the germline V gene, CDR1 is LNHDA and CDR2 is SQIVND (reference sequence). The CDR3 length is 15 residues. With 4 bases removed from V and 0 bases from J, the gap between germline ends came to 10 bases. The chain's CDR3 is CASSKGSNSNQPQHF. DNA of the CDR3: TGTGCCAGTAGTAAAGGCAGTAATAGCAATCAGCCCCAGCATTTT.

This chain connects TRBV15 to TRBJ2-1; D not certain. V was trimmed by 2 bases and J by 2 bases, leaving 10 bases between them. The CDR3 extends over 15 amino acids. Germline CDR1 reads LNHNV; CDR2 reads YYDKDF (reference sequence). CDR3 residues: CATSRTQSAYNEQFF. In nucleotides, the CDR3 is TGTGCCACCAGCAGAACGCAGTCGGCCTACAATGAGCAGTTCTTC.

V is TRBV7-9 and J is TRBJ2-2; no clear D gene. Germline CDR1 and CDR2: SEHNR and FQNEAQ (reference sequence). V lost 3 bases and J 8 bases, leaving 10 bases between the germline ends. The CDR3 covers 13 residues. The CDR3 region is CASSFSTSGELFF. CDR3 nucleotide sequence: TGTGCCAGCAGCTTTTCCACCTCAGGGGAGCTGTTTTTT. The whole variable domain, filled in from reference TRBV7-9 and TRBJ2-2, reads DTGVSQNPRHKITKRGQNVTFRCDPISEHNRLYWYRQTLGQGPEFLTYFQNEAQLEKSRLLSDRFSAERPKGSFSTLEIQRTEQGDSAMYLCASSFSTSGELFFGEGSRLTVL.